The clone carrying this T cell receptor (beta chain) has a count of ten or more. Its antigen is not identified. The sample comes from a study of T-cell reconstitution after alpha-beta-depleted transplantation in children. Study results and limitations: Some patients owed their high day-60 TCRbeta diversity to surviving recipient T cells and thymic progenitors. Several hundred graft clones that had expanded were reportedly the source of alpha-beta T cells about two months after transplant. T-cell counts and diversity at one year following transplant were attributed mainly to newly produced T cells.

Between the trimmed V and J ends, which lost 5 bases and 0 bases, there was a span of 12 bases. Germline V gene sequence: CDR1 SGHTA, CDR2 FQGNSA. The CDR3 has 15 amino acids. Preparation of the TCRbeta library was carried out with unique molecular identifiers. TCRdb redid the calling of the PCR reads with MiXCR, one entry per CDR3 protein. Counted here are a few hundred thousand distinct CDR3 sequences, 10% to 15% occurring once; the ten biggest clones make up roughly 2.3%. Sample: PBMCs, mostly from graft donor cells, taken 360 days after TCRalphabeta/CD19-depleted stem cell transplant. This receptor was identified in a male patient younger than 18 who had a stem cell transplant for acute myeloid leukemia, so the T cells may come from the graft donor. The genes are TRBV7-2 and TRBJ2-3; D gene unclear. In DNA, the CDR3 is TGTGCCAGCAGCCTCACCCAGCTTAGCACAGATACGCAGTATTTT. This translates into CASSLTQLSTDTQYF. The variable domain in full, with the rest retrieved from reference TRBV7-2 and TRBJ2-3, is GAGVSQSPSNKVTEKGKDVELRCDPISGHTALYWYRQSLGQGLEFLIYFQGNSAPDKSGLPSDRFSAERTGGSVSTLTIQRTQQEDSAVYLCASSLTQLSTDTQYFGPGTRLTVL.